The following is a T cell receptor (beta chain) sequence with its context. Its target is unknown. V was shortened by 9 bases and J by 3 bases, with 10 bases between the two germline ends. Germline CDR1 and CDR2: SGHRS and YFSETQ. The CDR3 sequence is 11 residues long. This sample stems from a study of T cell responses to AZD1222 COVID-19 vaccine. Turning to the study itself: Second-dose intervals of approximately 4 or approximately 12 weeks were pooled.

Profiling relied on immunoSEQ multiplex PCR, and the TCRdb table lists in-frame clones only, not all of them. The table has 120,000 or so clones, less than 90% seen once. Broader study findings: The study identified only a handful of AZD1222 recipients as seropositive at baseline. Unmutated variant regions are reportedly the target of nearly half of TCRs that are spike-specific. Regions 160-218 and 743-854 dominated among vaccine-associated CD4 TCRs spanning spike.

The sequence was collected from an adult in good health. The specimen comprised peripheral blood, sampled on day 0 of AZD1222 vaccination. The chain carries TRBV5-1 and TRBJ2-7; TRBD1 might be the D (5 bases). CDR3 sequence (DNA): TGCGCCAACTCAGGGTACTACGAGCAGTACTTC. Its translation: CANSGYYEQYF. The full variable domain, completed using reference TRBV5-1 and TRBJ2-7, is KAGVTQTPRYLIKTRGQQVTLSCSPISGHRSVSWYQQTPGQGLQFLFEYFSETQRNKGNFPGRFSGRQFSNSRSEMNVSTLELGDSALYLCANSGYYEQYFGPGTRLTVT.